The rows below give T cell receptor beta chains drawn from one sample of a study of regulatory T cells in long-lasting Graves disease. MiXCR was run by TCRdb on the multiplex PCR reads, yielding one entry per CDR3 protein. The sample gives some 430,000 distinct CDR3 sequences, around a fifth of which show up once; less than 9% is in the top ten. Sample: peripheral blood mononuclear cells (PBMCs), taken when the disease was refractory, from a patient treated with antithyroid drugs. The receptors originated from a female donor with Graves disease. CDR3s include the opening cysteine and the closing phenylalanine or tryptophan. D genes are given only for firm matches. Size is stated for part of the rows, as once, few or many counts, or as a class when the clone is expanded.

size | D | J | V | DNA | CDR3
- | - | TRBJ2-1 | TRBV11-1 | TGTGCCAGCAGCTTAGCAGGAGACTACAATGAGCAGTTCTTC | CASSLAGDYNEQFF
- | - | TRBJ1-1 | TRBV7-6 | TGTGCCAGCAGCTTAAGCGGGACCACTGAAGCTTTCTTT | CASSLSGTTEAFF
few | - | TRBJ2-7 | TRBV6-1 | TGTGCCAGCAGCCTCCGGGGTATCTACTACGAGCAGTACTTC | CASSLRGIYYEQYF
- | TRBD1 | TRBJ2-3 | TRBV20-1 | TGCAGTGCTAACCCGGGACAGGGAAAAGATACGCAGTATTTT | CSANPGQGKDTQYF
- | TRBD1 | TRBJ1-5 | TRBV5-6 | TGTGCCAGCAGCGTAACAGGGGTCGGCAATCAGCCCCAGCATTTT | CASSVTGVGNQPQHF
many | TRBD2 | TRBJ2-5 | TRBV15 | TGTGCCACCAGCAGAGATTTCGGGACTAGCGGATACAAAGAGACCCAGTACTTC | CATSRDFGTSGYKETQYF
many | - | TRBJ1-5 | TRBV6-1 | TGTGCCAGCACGGGACCTAGCAATCAGCCCCAGCATTTT | CASTGPSNQPQHF
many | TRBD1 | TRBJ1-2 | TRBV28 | TGTGCCAGCAGTTTGGACAGGAGGGATGGCTACACCTTC | CASSLDRRDGYTF
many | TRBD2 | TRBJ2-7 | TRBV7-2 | TGTGCCGTGGGTGGGAGGGCGACCTACGAGCAGTACTTC | CAVGGRATYEQYF
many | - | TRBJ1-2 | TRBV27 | TGTGCCACACGGGCGGGGCCCTATGGCTACACCTTC | CATRAGPYGYTF
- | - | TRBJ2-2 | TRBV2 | TGTGCCAGCAGTGAAGTCCCTAGATCCGGGGAGCTGTTTTTT | CASSEVPRSGELFF
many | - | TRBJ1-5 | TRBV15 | TGTGCCACCGCGAAGTCGCTCGGGCCCCAGCATTTT | CATAKSLGPQHF
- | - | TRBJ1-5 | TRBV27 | TGTGCCAGCAGTTCATTTTTACAGGTCTTAAGCAATCAGCCCCAGCATTTT | CASSSFLQVLSNQPQHF
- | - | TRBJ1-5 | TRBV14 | TGTGCCAGCAGCCAGCTACAGGGTCAGCCCCAGCATTTT | CASSQLQGQPQHF
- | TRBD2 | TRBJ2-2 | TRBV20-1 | TGCAGTGCCCGAGGGTGGGGGAGGGTGAACACCGGGGAGCTGTTTTTT | CSARGWGRVNTGELFF
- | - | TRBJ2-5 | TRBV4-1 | TGCGCCAGCAGCCCCATCCCGGACAGAGAGGAGACCCAGTACTTC | CASSPIPDREETQYF
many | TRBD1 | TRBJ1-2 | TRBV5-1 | TGCGCCAGCAGCGTGGGACAGGGAGATGGCTACACCTTC | CASSVGQGDGYTF
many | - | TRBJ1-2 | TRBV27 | TGTGCCAGCAGTCCTGCCACGGGGGGGGGTAACTATGGCTACACCTTC | CASSPATGGGNYGYTF
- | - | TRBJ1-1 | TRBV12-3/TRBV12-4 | TGTGCCAGCAGAACACCGGATGGGGGGCGATACACTGAAGCTTTCTTT | CASRTPDGGRYTEAFF
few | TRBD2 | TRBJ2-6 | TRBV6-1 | TGTGCCAGCATTGGGACTAGCGGGAAGGTTGGGGCCAACGTCCTGACTTTC | CASIGTSGKVGANVLTF
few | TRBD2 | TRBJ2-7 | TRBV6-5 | TGTGCCAGCAGTTCCACACTTGGACTAGCGGGAACCTACGAGCAGTACTTC | CASSSTLGLAGTYEQYF
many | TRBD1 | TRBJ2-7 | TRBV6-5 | TGTGCCAGCAGTTACTCCCGACAGGGCACCTACGAGCAGTACTTC | CASSYSRQGTYEQYF
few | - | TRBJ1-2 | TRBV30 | TGTGCCTGGAGTGCGGGTTCCGCTGGCTACACCTTC | CAWSAGSAGYTF
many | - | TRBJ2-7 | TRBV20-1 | TGCAGTGCTAGAGGGGTATCTGGAGCCTACGAGCAGTACTTC | CSARGVSGAYEQYF
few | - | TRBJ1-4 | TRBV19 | TGTGCCAGTAGTATCACATTTGGGGCTGAAAAACTGTTTTTT | CASSITFGAEKLFF
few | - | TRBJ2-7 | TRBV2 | TGTGCCAGCTCACGCAGATCGGGGGCTAGCGACGACGAGCAGTACTTC | CASSRRSGASDDEQYF
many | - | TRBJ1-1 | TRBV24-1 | TGTGCCACCAGTGATACTAGGGGGGAGAACACTGAAGCTTTCTTT | CATSDTRGENTEAFF
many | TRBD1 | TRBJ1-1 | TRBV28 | TGTGCCAGCAGGATACAGGGGGCGCAGACTGAAGCTTTCTTT | CASRIQGAQTEAFF
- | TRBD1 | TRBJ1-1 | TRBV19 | TGTGCCAGTAGACGAGGGGGCCCCAACACTGAAGCTTTCTTT | CASRRGGPNTEAFF
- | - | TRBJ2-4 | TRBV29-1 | TGCAGCGGAGGCCCCGAGGAAAACATTCAGTACTTC | CSGGPEENIQYF
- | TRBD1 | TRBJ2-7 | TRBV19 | TGTGCCAGTAGTCCAAACACAGGGGGCCATGAGTACGAGCAGTACTTC | CASSPNTGGHEYEQYF
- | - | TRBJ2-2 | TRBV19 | TGTGCCAGTAAGACGGGCCTACTCACCGGGGAGCTGTTTTTT | CASKTGLLTGELFF
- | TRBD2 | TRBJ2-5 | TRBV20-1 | TGCAGTGCTATCCGAGCGGGGGGGGTCCAAGAGACCCAGTACTTC | CSAIRAGGVQETQYF
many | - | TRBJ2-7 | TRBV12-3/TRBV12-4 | TGTGCCAGCAGGCCTCAGACCACCTCCTACGAGCAGTACTTC | CASRPQTTSYEQYF
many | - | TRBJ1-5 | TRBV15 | TGTGCCACCAGCAGAGATGAGGATTCCCGGGGTCAGCCCCAGCATTTT | CATSRDEDSRGQPQHF
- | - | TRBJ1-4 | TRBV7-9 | TGTGCCAGCAGCCACACAGGTGGGGGCGGATCTAATGAAAAACTGTTTTTT | CASSHTGGGGSNEKLFF
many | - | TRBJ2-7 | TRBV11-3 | TGTGCCAGCAGCCCCTATGGGGGCTACGAGCAGTACTTC | CASSPYGGYEQYF
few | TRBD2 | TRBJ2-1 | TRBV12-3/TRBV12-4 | TGTGCCAGCACTCTCGGGAGGTCTGAGCAGTTCTTC | CASTLGRSEQFF
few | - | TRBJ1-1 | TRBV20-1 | TGCAGTGTAGGGCAGGTGAAGAACACTGAAGCTTTCTTT | CSVGQVKNTEAFF
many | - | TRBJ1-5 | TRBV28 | TGTGCCAGCAGTTTAAGAGCAGGGGCAGGCAATCAGCCCCAGCATTTT | CASSLRAGAGNQPQHF
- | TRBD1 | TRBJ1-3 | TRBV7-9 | TGTGCCAGCAGCTCGACACAGGGGAATGGAAACACCATATATTTT | CASSSTQGNGNTIYF
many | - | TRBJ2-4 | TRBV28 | TGTGCCAGCAGTCCCATCAGGCTTTCGGGGTCCAAAAACATTCAGTACTTC | CASSPIRLSGSKNIQYF
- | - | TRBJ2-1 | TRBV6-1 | TGTGCCAGCAGTGAACTAGGGGCACAACTATACAATGAGCAGTTCTTC | CASSELGAQLYNEQFF
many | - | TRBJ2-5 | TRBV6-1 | TGTGCCAGCACCCTCGGACTAAGGGAGACCCAGTACTTC | CASTLGLRETQYF
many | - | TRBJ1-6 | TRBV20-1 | TGCAGTGCTAGAGTGGACGGACCGAATTCACCCCTCCACTTT | CSARVDGPNSPLHF
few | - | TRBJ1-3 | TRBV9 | TGTGCCAGCAGAGGACCGAGCTCTGGAAACACCATATATTTT | CASRGPSSGNTIYF
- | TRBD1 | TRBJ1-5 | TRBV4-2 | TGTGCCAGCAGCCAAGTCCCCCAGGGACAGGAGAATCAGCCCCAGCATTTT | CASSQVPQGQENQPQHF
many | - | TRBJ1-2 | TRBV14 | TGTGCCAGCAGCCAAGGACGGACCTATGGCTACACCTTC | CASSQGRTYGYTF
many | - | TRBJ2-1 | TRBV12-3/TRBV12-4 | TGTGCCAGCAGTTTAAGGGGAGGAGGGAGGAATGAGCAGTTCTTC | CASSLRGGGRNEQFF
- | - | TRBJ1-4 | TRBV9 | TGTGCCAGCAGCGTTAGGGGTATACCTAATGAAAAACTGTTTTTT | CASSVRGIPNEKLFF
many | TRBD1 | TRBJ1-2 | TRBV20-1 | TGCAGTGCGACACCGACAGGGAACTATGGCTACACCTTC | CSATPTGNYGYTF